The rows below give T cell receptor beta chains drawn from one sample of a study of OX40 agonist ivuxolimab in advanced cancers. TCRdb's table, derived via immunoSEQ multiplex PCR, lists solely in-frame clones and lacks some. The data show tens of thousands of clones, around 94% seen once. The sample was CD4+ or CD8+ T cells sorted from blood, taken in a trial of the OX40 agonist ivuxolimab. The receptors were sampled from an adult with an advanced solid tumor such as melanoma, head and neck, liver or kidney cancer. CDR3s include the opening cysteine and the closing phenylalanine or tryptophan. The order of the fields is D gene, J gene, V gene, clone size, CDR3 protein, CDR3 DNA. D genes are given only for firm matches. The size of a clone is reported for some rows only, either as once, few or many, or as a class for expanded clones.

TRBD1	TRBJ2-3	TRBV9	.	CASSVRGGTGATDTQYF	TGTGCCAGCAGCGTAAGAGGCGGGACAGGGGCCACAGATACGCAGTATTTT
.	TRBJ2-5	TRBV18	.	CASSPGPGEFRETQYF	TGTGCCAGCTCACCAGGGCCGGGGGAGTTTCGAGAGACCCAGTACTTC
.	TRBJ1-1	TRBV11-2	.	CASSLAGFLTEAFF	TGTGCCAGCAGCTTAGCAGGGTTCTTAACTGAAGCTTTCTTT
TRBD2	TRBJ2-7	TRBV11-3	.	CASSSTSGGGYEQYF	TGTGCCAGCAGCTCGACTAGCGGGGGAGGGTACGAGCAGTACTTC
.	TRBJ1-5	TRBV4-3	.	CASSQDYGAYSNQPQHF	TGCGCCAGCAGCCAAGACTATGGAGCCTATAGCAATCAGCCCCAGCATTTT
.	TRBJ1-6	TRBV5-5	.	CASSWGGSPLHF	TGTGCCAGCAGCTGGGGGGGTTCACCCCTCCACTTT
TRBD1	TRBJ1-2	TRBV2	.	CASSEGTGTDTNYGYTF	TGTGCCAGCAGTGAAGGGACAGGGACGGATACTAACTATGGCTACACCTTC
TRBD2	TRBJ2-1	TRBV7-3	.	CASSPLTSEYNEQFF	TGTGCCAGCAGCCCTTTGACTAGCGAGTACAATGAGCAGTTCTTC
TRBD1	TRBJ2-7	TRBV28	.	CASSFGTGVYEQYF	TGTGCCAGCAGTTTCGGGACAGGGGTCTACGAGCAGTACTTC
.	TRBJ1-5	TRBV19	.	CASSFYIGPAGNQPQHF	TGTGCCAGTAGTTTTTATATAGGGCCAGCGGGCAATCAGCCCCAGCATTTT
TRBD1	TRBJ2-5	TRBV6-6	.	CASTWTVTGGETQYF	TGTGCCAGCACTTGGACGGTGACAGGGGGAGAGACCCAGTACTTC
TRBD1	TRBJ2-1	TRBV27	.	CASSWVPGTGPYNEQFF	TGTGCCAGCAGTTGGGTCCCCGGGACAGGGCCTTACAATGAGCAGTTCTTC
.	TRBJ2-7	TRBV7-3	once	CASSLWARGHEQYF	TGTGCCAGCAGCTTATGGGCCCGGGGGCACGAGCAGTACTTC
.	TRBJ2-7	TRBV6-5	.	CASSPEEPSLEQYF	TGTGCCAGCAGCCCCGAGGAGCCTTCCCTCGAGCAGTACTTC
.	TRBJ1-1	TRBV7-9	.	CASSSPRDTNTEAFF	TGTGCCAGCAGCTCGCCCAGGGACACAAACACTGAAGCTTTCTTT
TRBD2	TRBJ2-7	TRBV6-5	.	CASSWTSGIYEQYF	TGTGCCAGCAGCTGGACTAGCGGGATCTACGAGCAGTACTTC
.	TRBJ1-4	TRBV7-9	.	CASSYTAEKLFF	TGTGCCAGCAGCTATACGGCTGAAAAACTGTTTTTT
.	TRBJ2-7	TRBV19	.	CASSIEMVRTYEQYF	TGTGCCAGTAGTATAGAAATGGTACGGACCTACGAGCAGTACTTC
.	TRBJ1-2	TRBV7-2	.	CASSQRRTVYNTNYGYTF	TGTGCCAGCAGCCAGAGACGCACAGTTTATAACACTAACTATGGCTACACCTTC
TRBD2	TRBJ2-1	TRBV11-2	once	CASSLWTSGGYNEQFF	TGTGCCAGCAGCCTCTGGACTAGCGGGGGCTACAATGAGCAGTTCTTC
.	TRBJ1-1	TRBV27	.	CASSLSPGGTEAFF	TGTGCCAGCAGTTTAAGCCCGGGGGGAACTGAAGCTTTCTTT
.	TRBJ2-7	TRBV4-2	.	CASSPKQGTAPYEQYF	TGTGCCAGCAGCCCTAAGCAGGGAACGGCGCCCTACGAGCAGTACTTC
.	TRBJ2-7	TRBV5-4	.	CANSDDRYEQYF	TGTGCCAACAGCGATGACAGGTACGAGCAGTACTTC
TRBD2	TRBJ2-1	TRBV29-1	.	CSVALAGGLGEQFF	TGCAGCGTGGCACTAGCGGGAGGACTAGGTGAGCAGTTCTTC
.	TRBJ2-7	TRBV4-3	.	CASSQDVARQGGYEQYF	TGCGCCAGCAGCCAAGATGTGGCTCGACAGGGAGGCTACGAGCAGTACTTC
.	TRBJ2-3	TRBV15	.	CATSRENRGYTSTDTQYF	TGTGCCACCAGCAGAGAAAACCGGGGGTATACTAGCACAGATACGCAGTATTTT
.	TRBJ2-1	TRBV27	.	CASSLSRVRWFF	TGTGCCAGCAGTTTATCCAGGGTCCGGTGGTTCTTC
TRBD1	TRBJ1-5	TRBV6-1	.	CASSDPWDRGIQPQHF	TGTGCCAGCAGTGATCCGTGGGACAGGGGGATCCAGCCCCAGCATTTT
TRBD1	TRBJ1-1	TRBV9	once	CASSVPGGGTEAFF	TGTGCCAGCAGCGTCCCAGGGGGCGGAACTGAAGCTTTCTTT